The source of this T cell receptor beta chain is a study of OX40 agonist ivuxolimab in advanced cancers. This table comes from immunoSEQ multiplex PCR, and its TCRdb copy is limited to in-frame clones, with some not included. The data show approximately 99,000 clones, about nine tenths seen once. The material was CD4+ or CD8+ T cells sorted from blood, obtained in a trial of the OX40 agonist ivuxolimab. This TCR was sampled from an adult with an advanced solid tumor such as melanoma, head and neck, liver or kidney cancer.

The chain's CDR3 is CASSFIDRGGSYEQYF. The CDR3, as DNA: TGCGCCAGCAGCTTCATCGACAGGGGCGGCTCCTACGAGCAGTACTTC. The chain couples TRBV5-1 to TRBJ2-7; 8 bases align to TRBD1. CDR3 length: 16 residues. V gave up 2 bases and J gave up 0 bases; unmatched junction bases: 7. Germline CDR1 is SGHRS and CDR2 is YFSETQ.